These T cell receptor beta chains were read from a single sample in a study of OX40 agonist ivuxolimab in advanced cancers. The table came from immunoSEQ multiplex PCR; TCRdb's copy has only in-frame clones and leaves some out. The sample has about 85,000 clones, around 87% seen once. Sequences were derived from CD4+ or CD8+ T cells sorted from blood, sampled in a trial of the OX40 agonist ivuxolimab. The receptors were gathered from an adult with an advanced solid tumor such as melanoma, head and neck, liver or kidney cancer. The CDR3 runs from the conserved cysteine through the conserved F or W.

j_gene: TRBJ2-4
v_gene: TRBV4-1
len: 14
CDR3aa: CASSQGDREGIQYF

j_gene: TRBJ2-3
v_gene: TRBV27
len: 17
CDR3aa: CASSRTTTVKNTDTQYF

j_gene: TRBJ1-1
v_gene: TRBV7-2
len: 15
CDR3aa: CASSASGTENTEAFF

j_gene: TRBJ2-7
v_gene: TRBV19
len: 13
CDR3aa: CASSRRGAYEQYF

j_gene: TRBJ2-7
v_gene: TRBV15
len: 15
CDR3aa: CATSRGLASSYEQYF

j_gene: TRBJ1-4
v_gene: TRBV25-1
len: 11
CDR3aa: CASSDPTGVTF

j_gene: TRBJ2-2
v_gene: TRBV9
len: 17
CDR3aa: CASSPSGPPKRSGELFF

j_gene: TRBJ1-2
v_gene: TRBV29-1
len: 11
CDR3aa: CSADRGWGYTF

j_gene: TRBJ2-1
v_gene: TRBV6-5
len: 14
CDR3aa: CASRQTKPYNEQFF

j_gene: TRBJ1-5
v_gene: TRBV19
len: 14
CDR3aa: CASRREIGNQPQHF

j_gene: TRBJ2-2
v_gene: TRBV5-1
len: 14
CDR3aa: CASSLGPNTGELFF

j_gene: TRBJ2-3
v_gene: TRBV5-5
len: 17
CDR3aa: CASSLEAGTGGPITQYF

j_gene: TRBJ1-3
v_gene: TRBV6-5
len: 13
CDR3aa: CASRGTAGNTIYF

j_gene: TRBJ1-2
v_gene: TRBV10-3
len: 14
CDR3aa: CAISERQGDYGYTF

j_gene: TRBJ2-3
v_gene: TRBV5-1
len: 14
CDR3aa: CASSLGRSTDTQYF

j_gene: TRBJ1-1
v_gene: TRBV7-9
len: 15
CDR3aa: CASSLSNRGNTEAFF

j_gene: TRBJ2-3
v_gene: TRBV6-6
len: 14
CDR3aa: CASSLTASTDTQYF

j_gene: TRBJ2-2
v_gene: TRBV19
len: 13
CDR3aa: CASKQRNTGELFF

j_gene: TRBJ2-1
v_gene: TRBV5-5
len: 12
CDR3aa: CASSRIGRVEFF

j_gene: TRBJ1-2
v_gene: TRBV6-5
len: 13
CDR3aa: CASSYRGGYGYTF

j_gene: TRBJ1-4
v_gene: TRBV5-1
len: 15
CDR3aa: CASSLTGGANEKLFF

j_gene: TRBJ1-1
v_gene: TRBV6-1
len: 13
CDR3aa: CASRTGGKTEAFF

j_gene: TRBJ1-1
v_gene: TRBV7-2
len: 13
CDR3aa: CASSVDRGFEAFF

j_gene: TRBJ2-1
v_gene: TRBV7-2
len: 15
CDR3aa: CASSLTGRSYNEQFF

j_gene: TRBJ2-1
v_gene: TRBV7-2
len: 15
CDR3aa: CASSPGLLTYNEQFF

j_gene: TRBJ1-3
v_gene: TRBV5-6
len: 17
CDR3aa: CASSLVPAGQSGNTIYF

j_gene: TRBJ2-3
v_gene: TRBV5-1
len: 14
CDR3aa: CASSLGQSTDTQYF

j_gene: TRBJ2-5
v_gene: TRBV30
len: 13
CDR3aa: CAWKGEGQETQYF

j_gene: TRBJ1-5
v_gene: TRBV6-5
len: 13
CDR3aa: CASSFSSNQPQHF

j_gene: TRBJ1-1
v_gene: TRBV6-1
len: 11
CDR3aa: CASTTTGRAFF

j_gene: TRBJ2-5
v_gene: TRBV18
len: 15
CDR3aa: CASSSPRQAGETQYF

j_gene: TRBJ2-2
v_gene: TRBV10-3
len: 14
CDR3aa: CAISEVGGTGELFF

j_gene: TRBJ2-5
v_gene: TRBV7-9
len: 14
CDR3aa: CASSLEWGKGTQYF

j_gene: TRBJ1-4
v_gene: TRBV7-9
len: 18
CDR3aa: CASSSPPEGRGFNEKLFF

j_gene: TRBJ1-1
v_gene: TRBV6-1
len: 13
CDR3aa: CASPKQPNTEAFF

j_gene: TRBJ2-5
v_gene: TRBV7-8
len: 12
CDR3aa: CASSYRGETQYF

j_gene: TRBJ1-1
v_gene: TRBV7-9
len: 14
CDR3aa: CASSLVTMNTEAFF

j_gene: TRBJ1-1
v_gene: TRBV7-9
len: 13
CDR3aa: CASSLTTAFEAFF

j_gene: TRBJ2-2
v_gene: TRBV5-1
len: 16
CDR3aa: CASSLEGQGRTGELFF

j_gene: TRBJ1-2
v_gene: TRBV5-6
len: 14
CDR3aa: CASRSRGHGYGYTF

j_gene: TRBJ2-5
v_gene: TRBV6-6
len: 16
CDR3aa: CASSYSGLAGGETQYF